This paragraph covers one T cell receptor beta chain sequence. The sample originates from a study of preoperative IRX-2 immunotherapy in early breast cancer. Method: immunoSEQ multiplex PCR; TCRdb's copy keeps in-frame clones and lacks some. The sample has around 34,000 clones; roughly four fifths are singletons. The CDR3 sequence is 13 residues long. Germline assignment: CDR1 MNHGY and CDR2 SAAAGT. Deletions cut 7 bases from V and 6 bases from J, with 16 bases between. Regarding treatment: preoperative locoregional IRX-2 cytokine immunotherapy. Samples came from a phase Ib trial of preoperative locoregional IRX-2 cytokine immunotherapy.

J is TRBJ2-7 and V is TRBV6-8; TRBD2 might be the D (5 bases). The sample was lymph node tissue, taken from a patient treated with IRX-2 immunotherapy. The source of this sequence is a human donor with breast cancer. The CDR3 loop reads CASNVHGGSEQYF. CDR3 in DNA: TGTGCCAGCAATGTCCATGGAGGCTCCGAGCAGTACTTC.